This T cell receptor beta chain was sequenced during a study of cytomegalovirus exposure and HLA in healthy donors. Study-wide findings and caveats: Diagnosis of cytomegalovirus status made by the classifier reportedly showed high specificity and sensitivity.

Concerning this clone: As yet, its antigen is unknown.

Researchers ran the PCR with 60 Vbeta and 13 Jbeta primers. Assay used: immunoSEQ multiplex PCR; TCRdb lists only in-frame clones, some missing. Of 150,000 to 200,000 clones in the sample, roughly 70% were seen once. Germline V lookup: CDR1 MDHEN, CDR2 SYDVKM. This CDR3 is built from 12 residues. This sequence originates from a woman in her thirties or forties in good health and CMV-seropositive. The genes are TRBV28 and TRBJ1-3; maybe TRBD1 (6 bases). The sequencing input was PBMCs. This CDR3 is CASTGSGNTIYF. The CDR3 region has the DNA TGTGCATCGACAGGTTCCGGAAACACCATATATTTT.